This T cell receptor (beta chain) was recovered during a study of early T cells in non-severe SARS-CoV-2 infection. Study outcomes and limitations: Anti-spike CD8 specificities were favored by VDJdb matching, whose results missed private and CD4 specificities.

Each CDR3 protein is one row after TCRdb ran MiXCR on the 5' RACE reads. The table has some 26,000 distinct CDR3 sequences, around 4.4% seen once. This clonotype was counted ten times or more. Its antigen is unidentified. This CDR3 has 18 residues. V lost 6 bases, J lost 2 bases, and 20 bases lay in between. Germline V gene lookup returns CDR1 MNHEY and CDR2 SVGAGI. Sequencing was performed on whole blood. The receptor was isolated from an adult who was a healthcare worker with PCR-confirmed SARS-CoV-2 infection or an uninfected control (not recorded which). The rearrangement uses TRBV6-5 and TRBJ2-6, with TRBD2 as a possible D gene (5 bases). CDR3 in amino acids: CASSLSYPAGAGANVLTF. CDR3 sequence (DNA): TGTGCCAGCAGCCTTTCCTACCCCGCGGGTGCTGGGGCCAACGTCCTGACTTTC.